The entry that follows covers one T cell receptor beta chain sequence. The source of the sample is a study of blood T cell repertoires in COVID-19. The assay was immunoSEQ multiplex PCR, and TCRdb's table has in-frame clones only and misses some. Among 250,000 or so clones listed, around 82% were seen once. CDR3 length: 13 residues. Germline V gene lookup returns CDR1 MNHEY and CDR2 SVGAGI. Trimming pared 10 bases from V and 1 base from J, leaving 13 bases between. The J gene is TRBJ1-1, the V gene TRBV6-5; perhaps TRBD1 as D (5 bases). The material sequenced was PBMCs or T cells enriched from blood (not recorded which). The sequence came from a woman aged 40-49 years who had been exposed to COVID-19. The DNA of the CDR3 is TGTGCCACAGATCTGACAGAGAACACTGAAGCTTTCTTT. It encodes CATDLTENTEAFF.